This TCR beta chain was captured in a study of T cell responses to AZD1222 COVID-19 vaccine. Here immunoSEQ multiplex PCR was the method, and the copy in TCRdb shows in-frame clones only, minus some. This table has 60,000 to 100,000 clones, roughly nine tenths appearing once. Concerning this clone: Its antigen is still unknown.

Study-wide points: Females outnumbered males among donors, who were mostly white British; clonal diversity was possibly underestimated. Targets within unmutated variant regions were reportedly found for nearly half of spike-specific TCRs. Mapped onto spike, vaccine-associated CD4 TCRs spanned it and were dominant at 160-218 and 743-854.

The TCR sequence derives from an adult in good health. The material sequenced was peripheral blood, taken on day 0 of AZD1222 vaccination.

The CDR3 protein is CASSLRRQNNEQFF. The DNA of the CDR3 is TGTGCCAGCAGTTTACGGCGGCAAAACAATGAGCAGTTCTTC. The chain combines TRBV27 with TRBJ2-1; D remains unclear. V dropped 2 bases and J dropped 5 bases, with 10 bases sitting between them. This CDR3 region has 14 residues. Per germline, CDR1 MNHEY and CDR2 SMNVEV (reference sequence).